Listed below are T cell receptor beta chains from one sample, sequenced in a study of Graves' ophthalmopathy and Graves' hyperthyroidism. TCRdb itself ran the multiplex PCR reads through MiXCR, one entry per CDR3 protein. The repertoire holds about 640,000 distinct CDR3 sequences, with just over 40% as singletons. Sequencing was performed on peripheral blood. These TCRs come from an adult man with Graves' ophthalmopathy. Both conserved end residues are part of each CDR3. The D gene is left open where the match is weak. Rows give clone size only sometimes, using once, few, many, or a class for an expanded clone.

d_call	cdr3_length	v_call	clone_size	j_call	cdr3_aa	cdr3_nt
TRBD1	15	TRBV6-6	.	TRBJ1-4	CASRRPGQGDEKLFF	TGTGCCAGCAGACGCCCGGGACAGGGGGACGAAAAACTGTTTTTT
TRBD1	14	TRBV9	.	TRBJ2-7	CASSLHRGRDEQYF	TGTGCCAGCAGCCTACACAGGGGGCGAGACGAGCAGTACTTC
TRBD1	15	TRBV19	.	TRBJ2-7	CASSMGTGGGYEQYF	TGTGCCAGTAGTATGGGGACAGGGGGCGGTTACGAGCAGTACTTC
.	13	TRBV6-1	.	TRBJ1-1	CASSEATPSEAFF	TGTGCCAGCAGTGAAGCCACCCCCTCTGAAGCTTTCTTT
.	12	TRBV12-3/TRBV12-4	.	TRBJ2-5	CANSFIALPQYF	TGTGCCAACAGTTTTATAGCCCTCCCCCAGTACTTC
.	12	TRBV5-1	many	TRBJ1-1	CASSLGHTEAFF	TGCGCCAGCAGCTTGGGTCATACTGAAGCTTTCTTT
.	13	TRBV2	few	TRBJ1-2	CANEDTLDYGYTF	TGTGCCAACGAAGACACTCTTGACTATGGCTACACCTTC
TRBD2	14	TRBV29-1	many	TRBJ2-7	CSVEDPRGAYEQYF	TGCAGCGTTGAAGATCCGCGGGGGGCCTACGAGCAGTACTTC
TRBD1	22	TRBV24-1	once	TRBJ2-2	CATSDPPTPRQGSRSTTGELFF	TGTGCCACCAGTGACCCACCAACACCCCGACAGGGCTCCCGGTCGACCACCGGGGAGCTGTTTTTT
TRBD2	16	TRBV10-1	once	TRBJ2-7	CASSQIQGLAGGEQYF	TGTGCCAGCAGCCAAATTCAGGGACTAGCGGGTGGAGAGCAGTACTTC
.	13	TRBV29-1	.	TRBJ1-5	CSVERGKHQPQHF	TGCAGCGTTGAGAGGGGGAAGCATCAGCCCCAGCATTTT
.	13	TRBV6-5	many	TRBJ1-1	CASSPNINTEAFF	TGTGCCAGCAGTCCCAATATCAACACTGAAGCTTTCTTT